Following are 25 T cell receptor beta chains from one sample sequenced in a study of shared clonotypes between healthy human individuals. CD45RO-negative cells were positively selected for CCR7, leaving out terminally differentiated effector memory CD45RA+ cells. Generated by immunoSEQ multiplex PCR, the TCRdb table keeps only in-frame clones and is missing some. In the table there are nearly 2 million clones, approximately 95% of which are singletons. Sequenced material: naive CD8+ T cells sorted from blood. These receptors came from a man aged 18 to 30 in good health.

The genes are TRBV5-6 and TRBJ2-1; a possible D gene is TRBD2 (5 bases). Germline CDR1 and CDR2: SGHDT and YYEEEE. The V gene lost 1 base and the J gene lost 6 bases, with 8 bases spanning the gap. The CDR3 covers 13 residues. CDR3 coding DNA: TGTGCCAGCAGCTTGCCGGGGTTCAATGAGCAGTTCTTC. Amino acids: CASSLPGFNEQFF.

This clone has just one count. DNA for the CDR3: TGTGCCAGCAGCCCGACAGGGTCCCACACTGAAGCTTTCTTT. This sequence encodes CASSPTGSHTEAFF. J is TRBJ1-1 and V is TRBV7-2; 7 bases fit TRBD1. The length of the CDR3 is 14 residues. J gave up 3 bases and V 5 bases, and 6 bases lay outside the gene matches. CDR1 and CDR2 (germline): SGHTA, FQGNSA.

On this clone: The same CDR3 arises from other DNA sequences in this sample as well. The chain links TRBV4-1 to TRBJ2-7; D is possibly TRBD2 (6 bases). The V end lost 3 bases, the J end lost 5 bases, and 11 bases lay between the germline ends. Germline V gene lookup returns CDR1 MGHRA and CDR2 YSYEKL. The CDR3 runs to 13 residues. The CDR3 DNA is TGCGCCAGCAGCCAGGAGGAGGGGAACGAGCAGTACTTC. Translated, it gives CASSQEEGNEQYF.

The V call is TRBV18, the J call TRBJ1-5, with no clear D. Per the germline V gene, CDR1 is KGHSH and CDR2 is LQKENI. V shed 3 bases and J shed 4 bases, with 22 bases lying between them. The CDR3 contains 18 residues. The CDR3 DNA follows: TGTGCCAGCTCACCCTCTGGGATGGGCAGGTATGGTAATCAGCCCCAGCATTTT. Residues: CASSPSGMGRYGNQPQHF.

The CDR3 region is CASSLNPWREGNQPQHF. CDR3 nucleotide sequence: TGTGCCAGCAGCTTGAATCCTTGGAGAGAAGGGAATCAGCCCCAGCATTTT. The chain joins TRBV5-6 to TRBJ1-5; D uncertain. This CDR3 spans 17 amino acids. The V and J ends lost 1 base and 4 bases respectively, with 18 bases between them. Looked up from germline, CDR1 is SGHDT and CDR2 is YYEEEE.

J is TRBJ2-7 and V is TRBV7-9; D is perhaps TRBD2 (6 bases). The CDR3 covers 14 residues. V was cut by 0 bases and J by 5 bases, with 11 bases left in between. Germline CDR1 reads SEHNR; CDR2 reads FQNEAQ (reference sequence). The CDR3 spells CASSLAEGYHEQYF. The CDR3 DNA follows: TGTGCCAGCAGCTTAGCGGAGGGCTACCACGAGCAGTACTTC.

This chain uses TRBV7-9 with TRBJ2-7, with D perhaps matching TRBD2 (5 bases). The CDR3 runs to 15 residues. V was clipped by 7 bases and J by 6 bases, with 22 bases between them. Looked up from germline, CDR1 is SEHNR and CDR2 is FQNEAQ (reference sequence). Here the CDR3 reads CASTGPGSSFSEQYF. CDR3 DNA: TGTGCCAGCACCGGCCCGGGATCATCTTTTAGCGAGCAGTACTTC.

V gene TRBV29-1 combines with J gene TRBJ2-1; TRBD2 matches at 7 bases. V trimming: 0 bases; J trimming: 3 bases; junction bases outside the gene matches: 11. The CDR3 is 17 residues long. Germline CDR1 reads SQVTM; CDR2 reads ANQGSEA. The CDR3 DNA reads TGCAGCGTTGAAGATATCCCGGCTAGCGGACTCTACAATGAGCAGTTCTTC. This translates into CSVEDIPASGLYNEQFF.

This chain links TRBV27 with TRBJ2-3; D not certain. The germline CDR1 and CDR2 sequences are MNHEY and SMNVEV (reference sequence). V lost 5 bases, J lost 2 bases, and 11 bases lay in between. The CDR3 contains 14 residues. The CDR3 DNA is TGTGCCAGCAGTATTAATATACTCACAGATACGCAGTATTTT. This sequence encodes CASSINILTDTQYF.

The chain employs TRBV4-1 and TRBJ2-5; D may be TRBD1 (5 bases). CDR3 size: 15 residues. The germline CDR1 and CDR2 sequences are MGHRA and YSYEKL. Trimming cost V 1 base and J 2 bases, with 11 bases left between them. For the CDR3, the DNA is TGCGCCAGCAGCCAAGGACTCACAGGTCAAGAGACCCAGTACTTC. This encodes CASSQGLTGQETQYF.

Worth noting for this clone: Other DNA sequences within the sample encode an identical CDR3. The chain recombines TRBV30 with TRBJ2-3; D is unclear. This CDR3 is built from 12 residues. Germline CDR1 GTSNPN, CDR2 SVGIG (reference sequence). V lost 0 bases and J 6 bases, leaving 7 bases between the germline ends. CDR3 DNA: TGTGCCTGGAGTGTAATCGGGGATACGCAGTATTTT. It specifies CAWSVIGDTQYF.

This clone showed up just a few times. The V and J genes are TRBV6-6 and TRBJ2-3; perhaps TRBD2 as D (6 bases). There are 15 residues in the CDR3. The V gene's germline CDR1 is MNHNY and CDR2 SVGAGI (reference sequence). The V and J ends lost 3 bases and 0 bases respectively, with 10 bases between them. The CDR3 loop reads CASSYLGSSTDTQYF. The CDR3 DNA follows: TGTGCCAGCAGTTATCTCGGGAGCAGCACAGATACGCAGTATTTT.

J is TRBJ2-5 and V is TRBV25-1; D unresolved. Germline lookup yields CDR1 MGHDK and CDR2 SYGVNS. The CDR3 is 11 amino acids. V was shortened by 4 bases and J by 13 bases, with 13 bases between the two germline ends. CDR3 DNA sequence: TGTGCCAGCAGTGGGTTTTCCCTGCTGTACTTC. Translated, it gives CASSGFSLLYF.

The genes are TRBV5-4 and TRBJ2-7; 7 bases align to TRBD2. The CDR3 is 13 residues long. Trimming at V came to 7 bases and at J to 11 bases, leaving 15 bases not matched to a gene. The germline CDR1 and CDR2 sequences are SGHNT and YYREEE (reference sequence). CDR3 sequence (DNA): TGTGCCAGCTCCGAGGAGCTAGCGGAATCCGAGTACTTC. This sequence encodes CASSEELAESEYF.

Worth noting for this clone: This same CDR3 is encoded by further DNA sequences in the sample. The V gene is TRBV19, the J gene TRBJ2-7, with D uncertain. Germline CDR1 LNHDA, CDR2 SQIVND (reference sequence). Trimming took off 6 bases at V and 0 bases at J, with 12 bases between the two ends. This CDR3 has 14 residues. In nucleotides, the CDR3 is TGTGCCAGTAGAATTTCCGGAAGCTCCTACGAGCAGTACTTC. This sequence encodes CASRISGSSYEQYF.

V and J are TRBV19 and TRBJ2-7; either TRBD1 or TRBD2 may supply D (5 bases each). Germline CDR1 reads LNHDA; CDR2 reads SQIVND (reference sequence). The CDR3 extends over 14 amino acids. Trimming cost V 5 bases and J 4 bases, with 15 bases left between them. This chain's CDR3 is CASSPDRDRYEQYF. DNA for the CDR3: TGTGCCAGTAGTCCGGACCGGGACCGATACGAGCAGTACTTC.

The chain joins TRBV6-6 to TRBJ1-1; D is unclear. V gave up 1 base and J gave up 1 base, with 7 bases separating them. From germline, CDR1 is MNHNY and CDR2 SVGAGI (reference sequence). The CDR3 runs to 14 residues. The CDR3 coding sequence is TGTGCCAGCAGTTACTACCTAGCGAACACTGAAGCTTTCTTT. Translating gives CASSYYLANTEAFF.

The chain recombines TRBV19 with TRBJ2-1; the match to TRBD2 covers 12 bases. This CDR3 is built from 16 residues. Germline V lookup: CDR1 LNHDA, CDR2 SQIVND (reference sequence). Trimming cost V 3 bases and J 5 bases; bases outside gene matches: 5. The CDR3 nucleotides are TGTGCCAGTAGTATTTGGCTAGCGGGAGGGAACAATGAGCAGTTCTTC. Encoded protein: CASSIWLAGGNNEQFF.

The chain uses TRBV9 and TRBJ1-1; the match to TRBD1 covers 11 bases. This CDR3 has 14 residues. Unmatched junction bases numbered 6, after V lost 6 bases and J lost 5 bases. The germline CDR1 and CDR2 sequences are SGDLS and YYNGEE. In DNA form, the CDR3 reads TGTGCCAGCAACCCGGGACAGGGGGGTACTGAAGCTTTCTTT. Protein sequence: CASNPGQGGTEAFF. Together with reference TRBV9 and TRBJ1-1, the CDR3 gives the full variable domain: DSGVTQTPKHLITATGQRVTLRCSPRSGDLSVYWYQQSLDQGLQFLIQYYNGEERAKGNILERFSAQQFPDLHSELNLSSLELGDSALYFCASNPGQGGTEAFFGQGTRLTVV.

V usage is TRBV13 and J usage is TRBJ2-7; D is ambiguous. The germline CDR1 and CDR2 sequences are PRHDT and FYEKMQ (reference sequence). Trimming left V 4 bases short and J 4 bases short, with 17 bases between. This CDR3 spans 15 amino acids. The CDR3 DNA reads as TGTGCCAGCAGCTCCATCCGTTATCACCCATACGAGCAGTACTTC. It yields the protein CASSSIRYHPYEQYF.

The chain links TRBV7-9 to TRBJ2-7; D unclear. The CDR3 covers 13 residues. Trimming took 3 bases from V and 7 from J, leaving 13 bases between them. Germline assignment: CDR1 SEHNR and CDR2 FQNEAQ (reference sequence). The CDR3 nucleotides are TGTGCCAGCAGCTTCCAAGGCAGTCTTGAGCAGTACTTC. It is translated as CASSFQGSLEQYF.

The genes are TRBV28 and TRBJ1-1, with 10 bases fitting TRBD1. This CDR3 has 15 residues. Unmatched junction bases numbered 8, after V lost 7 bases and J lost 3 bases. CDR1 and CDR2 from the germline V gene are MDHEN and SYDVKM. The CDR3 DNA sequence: TGTGCCAGCACCTTTGAGGACAGGGGGGACACTGAAGCTTTCTTT. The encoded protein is CASTFEDRGDTEAFF.

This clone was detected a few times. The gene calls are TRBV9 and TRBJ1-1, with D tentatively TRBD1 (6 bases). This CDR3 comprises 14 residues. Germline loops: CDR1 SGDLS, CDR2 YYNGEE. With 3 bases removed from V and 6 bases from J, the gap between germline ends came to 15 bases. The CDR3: CASSARGGMPEAFF. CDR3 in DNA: TGTGCCAGCAGCGCAAGAGGGGGGATGCCTGAAGCTTTCTTT.

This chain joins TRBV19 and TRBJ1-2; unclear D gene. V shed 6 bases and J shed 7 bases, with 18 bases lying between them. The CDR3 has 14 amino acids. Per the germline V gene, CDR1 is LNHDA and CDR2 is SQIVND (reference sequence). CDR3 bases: TGTGCCAGTAGCACTCCAGCGGGATCCGGTGGCTACACCTTC. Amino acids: CASSTPAGSGGYTF.

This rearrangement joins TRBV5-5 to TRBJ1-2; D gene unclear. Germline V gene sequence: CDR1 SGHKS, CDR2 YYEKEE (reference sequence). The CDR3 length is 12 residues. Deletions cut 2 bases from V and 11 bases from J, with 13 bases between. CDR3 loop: CASSLLADPYTF. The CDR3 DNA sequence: TGTGCCAGCAGCTTATTGGCAGACCCTTACACCTTC.